This is a list of T cell receptor beta chains from one sample in a study of T-cell memory formation after mild COVID-19. TCRdb re-called the 5' RACE reads with MiXCR, one entry per CDR3 protein. The table has roughly 560,000 distinct CDR3 sequences, roughly 22% seen once; the top ten hold 12%. The source material was PBMCs or a T cell subset sorted from them (not recorded which). Receptors were obtained from an adult woman who had mild COVID-19 (a few samples of this study predate the infection). Cell type and time point are not known. Each CDR3 is given with its conserved first and last residue. Fields, in order: V gene, D gene, CDR3 protein. A D gene is named only where the DNA matches it firmly.

V: TRBV10-3; D: .; CDR3: CAISEGGRGEAFF
V: TRBV5-1; D: TRBD2; CDR3: CASSPEAGDYEQYF
V: TRBV6-1; D: TRBD2; CDR3: CASRRLAGGPRQFF
V: TRBV7-2; D: TRBD1; CDR3: CASSLTGDRGYYGYTF
V: TRBV6-2/TRBV6-3; D: .; CDR3: CASSPNWGEETQYF
V: TRBV4-1; D: TRBD2; CDR3: CASSQVGGRGRKETQYF
V: TRBV20-1; D: .; CDR3: CSASSHRDTQYF
V: TRBV7-2; D: .; CDR3: CASSFDGLKAFF
V: TRBV18; D: .; CDR3: CASSPPIQTAYGYTF
V: TRBV7-2; D: TRBD2; CDR3: CASSLSTGGYNEQFF
V: TRBV4-1; D: TRBD1; CDR3: CASSQDPRDRGAYNEQFF
V: TRBV29-1; D: TRBD1; CDR3: CSVSDRSLYNEQFF
V: TRBV5-4; D: .; CDR3: CASSPPNPYGEQYF